This T cell receptor beta chain was observed in a study of T cell responses to AZD1222 COVID-19 vaccine. This clone was found once. The table came from immunoSEQ multiplex PCR; TCRdb's copy has only in-frame clones and leaves some out. The table includes 130,000 to 150,000 clones, around 93% detected once. The sequenced sample was peripheral blood, obtained on day 0 of AZD1222 vaccination. This sequence was found in an adult in good health.

DNA of the CDR3: TGTGCCAGCAGGCAGGTGGTTGACACTGAAGCTTTCTTT. It is translated as CASRQVVDTEAFF. This chain connects TRBV12-3 or TRBV12-4 to TRBJ1-1; D remains ambiguous. The CDR3 runs to 13 residues. The germline V and J ends were trimmed by 6 bases and 3 bases, with 11 bases remaining between them.